A single sample gave rise to the 11 T cell receptor beta chains below, sequenced in a study of OX40 agonist ivuxolimab in advanced cancers. TCRdb's table, derived via immunoSEQ multiplex PCR, lists solely in-frame clones and lacks some. Counted here are about 73,000 clones, approximately 90% occurring once; the ten biggest clones make up approximately 0.58%. Source: CD4+ or CD8+ T cells sorted from blood, taken in a trial of the OX40 agonist ivuxolimab. The receptors were sampled from an adult with an advanced solid tumor such as melanoma, head and neck, liver or kidney cancer.

V usage is TRBV7-2 and J usage is TRBJ2-1; a weak D match, TRBD1 (6 bases). Trimming cost V 1 base and J 2 bases, with 9 bases left between them. The CDR3 is made up of 15 amino acids. The germline V gene has CDR1 SGHTA and CDR2 FQGNSA. In DNA form, the CDR3 reads TGTGCCAGCAGCTTAGACCGACAGGCCTACAATGAGCAGTTCTTC. This sequence encodes CASSLDRQAYNEQFF. Full variable domain (missing parts from reference TRBV7-2 and TRBJ2-1): GAGVSQSPSNKVTEKGKDVELRCDPISGHTALYWYRQSLGQGLEFLIYFQGNSAPDKSGLPSDRFSAERTGGSVSTLTIQRTQQEDSAVYLCASSLDRQAYNEQFFGPGTRLTVL.

The chain combines TRBV4-3 with TRBJ1-2; weak D call: TRBD1 (5 bases). The V and J ends lost 0 bases and 4 bases respectively, with 12 bases between them. Germline assignment: CDR1 LGHNA and CDR2 YSLEER. The CDR3 extends over 15 amino acids. CDR3 region: CASSQDSTARYGYTF. The CDR3 DNA reads as TGCGCCAGCAGCCAAGACTCGACAGCCCGCTATGGCTACACCTTC.

This rearrangement joins TRBV4-1 to TRBJ2-3; D call uncertain. The V end lost 4 bases, the J end lost 7 bases, and 27 bases lay between the germline ends. The CDR3 covers 18 residues. CDR1 is MGHRA, CDR2 YSYEKL, per germline. The CDR3: CASSRIELLGISKNTQYF. CDR3 bases: TGCGCCAGCAGCCGTATCGAGCTGCTGGGCATTTCAAAAAATACGCAGTATTTT.

The chain is built from TRBV19 and TRBJ2-5, with 9 bases lining up with TRBD2. This CDR3 region has 18 residues. Trimming took 5 bases from V and 1 from J; bases not matched to a gene: 14. The germline V gene encodes CDR1 LNHDA and CDR2 SQIVND (reference sequence). This CDR3 is CASSGISGSGGAQETQYF. CDR3 sequence (DNA): TGTGCCAGTAGTGGGATTAGCGGGAGTGGGGGGGCCCAAGAGACCCAGTACTTC.

The genes are TRBV11-2 and TRBJ2-7; the match to TRBD1 covers 7 bases. From germline, CDR1 is SGHAT and CDR2 FQNNGV. The junction had 5 bases not matched to a gene; V was cut back by 0 bases and J by 6 bases. This CDR3 contains 14 residues. CDR3 DNA: TGTGCCAGCAGCTTAGACGACAGGGCTCGCGAGCAGTACTTC. Translating gives CASSLDDRAREQYF.

This rearrangement joins TRBV5-1 to TRBJ2-6; either TRBD1 or TRBD2 may fit D (6 bases each). Germline V gene data show CDR1 as SGHRS and CDR2 as YFSETQ. This CDR3 has 16 amino acids. Trimming removed 4 bases at V and 3 bases at J, with 14 bases between. The DNA of the CDR3 is TGCGCCAGCAGCCTCCAACAGGGAGGTGGGGCCAACGTCCTGACTTTC. Protein: CASSLQQGGGANVLTF.

This clone was observed at least ten times. This CDR3 is also generated by other DNA sequences in the sample. This chain connects TRBV11-3 to TRBJ2-2; no clear D gene. The CDR3 is 11 residues long. Germline V gene sequence: CDR1 SGHNT, CDR2 YENEEA. Trimming took off 0 bases at V and 8 bases at J, with 1 base between the two ends. The CDR3 bases are TGTGCCAGCAGCTTAGAAGGGGAGCTGTTTTTT. It yields the protein CASSLEGELFF.

The rearrangement uses TRBV6-1 and TRBJ2-2; D is possibly TRBD2 (6 bases). V lost 6 bases to trimming and J lost 3 bases, with 11 bases between them. Germline CDR1 and CDR2: MNHNS and SASEGT. The CDR3 spans 14 residues. The DNA of the CDR3 is TGTGCCAGCAGCGGGAGAGGGGACACCGGGGAGCTGTTTTTT. As protein: CASSGRGDTGELFF.

The rearrangement links TRBV6-1 to TRBJ1-1; D gene ambiguous. Trimming stripped 6 bases from V and 3 bases from J, with 8 bases between. CDR1 and CDR2 (germline): MNHNS, SASEGT. The CDR3 totals 12 residues. CDR3 protein: CASSFGDTEAFF. The CDR3 DNA sequence: TGTGCCAGCAGCTTTGGCGACACTGAAGCTTTCTTT.

The chain carries TRBV15 and TRBJ2-7; 9 bases agree with TRBD1. V lost 2 bases to trimming and J lost 4 bases; unmatched junction nucleotides: 6. CDR1 LNHNV and CDR2 YYDKDF come from the germline V gene (reference sequence). The CDR3 loop spans 15 amino acids. The CDR3 protein is CATSRYRGQSYEQYF. CDR3 coding DNA: TGTGCCACCAGCAGATACAGGGGGCAGAGTTACGAGCAGTACTTC. The whole variable domain, remainder taken from reference TRBV15 and TRBJ2-7, is DAMVIQNPRYQVTQFGKPVTLSCSQTLNHNVMYWYQQKSSQAPKLLFHYYDKDFNNEADTPDNFQSRRPNTSFCFLDIRSPGLGDTAMYLCATSRYRGQSYEQYFGPGTRLTVT.

This chain uses TRBV19 with TRBJ2-7, with TRBD1 identical over 7 bases. The ends lost 7 bases at V and 0 bases at J; junction bases unmatched: 9. The length of the CDR3 is 15 residues. In germline, CDR1 is LNHDA, CDR2 SQIVND (reference sequence). Here the CDR3 reads CASKKQQGSSYEQYF. The CDR3, as DNA: TGTGCCAGTAAAAAGCAACAGGGGAGCTCCTACGAGCAGTACTTC. Supplemented by reference TRBV19 and TRBJ2-7, the full variable domain reads DGGITQSPKYLFRKEGQNVTLSCEQNLNHDAMYWYRQDPGQGLRLIYYSQIVNDFQKGDIAEGYSVSREKKESFPLTVTSAQKNPTAFYLCASKKQQGSSYEQYFGPGTRLTVT.